Listed here are 22 T cell receptor beta chains from one sample, sequenced in a study of shared clonotypes between healthy human individuals. Clones were sequenced by immunoSEQ multiplex PCR, and TCRdb holds only the in-frame ones, with some missing. The sample shows fewer than 800,000 clones, around 92% of them seen only once. The naive CD8 population came from CD45RO-negative cells selected for CCR7, without terminally differentiated effector memory CD45RA+ cells. Specimen: naive CD8+ T cells sorted from blood. The source of these receptors is a young man in good health.

The chain has TRBV7-9 and TRBJ2-7; D is ambiguous. This CDR3 comprises 12 residues. Trimming took off 4 bases at V and 6 bases at J, with 10 bases between the two ends. Germline CDR1 SEHNR, CDR2 FQNEAQ (reference sequence). Here the CDR3 reads CASSSVLGEQYF. The CDR3 bases are TGTGCCAGCAGCTCCGTTCTAGGCGAGCAGTACTTC.

The rearrangement uses TRBV7-9 and TRBJ2-7; D is perhaps TRBD2 (6 bases). Germline values: CDR1 SEHNR, CDR2 FQNEAQ (reference sequence). There are 15 residues in the CDR3. V gave up 8 bases and J gave up 4 bases, with 21 bases separating them. The CDR3: CASSQKGGRPYEQYF. The CDR3 DNA follows: TGTGCCAGCTCACAGAAAGGAGGGCGGCCGTACGAGCAGTACTTC. Complete variable domain (other parts from reference TRBV7-9 and TRBJ2-7): DTGVSQNPRHKITKRGQNVTFRCDPISEHNRLYWYRQTLGQGPEFLTYFQNEAQLEKSRLLSDRFSAERPKGSFSTLEIQRTEQGDSAMYLCASSQKGGRPYEQYFGPGTRLTVT.

The V call is TRBV9, the J call TRBJ2-3, with no clear D. This CDR3 has 15 amino acids. Germline V gene data show CDR1 as SGDLS and CDR2 as YYNGEE. The germline V and J ends were trimmed by 0 bases and 1 base, with 9 bases remaining between them. CDR3 coding DNA: TGTGCCAGCAGCGTAGTGGGAATCGGCACAGATACGCAGTATTTT. Translation gives CASSVVGIGTDTQYF.

The J gene is TRBJ2-1, the V gene TRBV11-3, with TRBD2 identical over 9 bases. V shed 0 bases and J 7 bases; nucleotides not matched to a gene: 10. This CDR3 is built from 17 residues. Germline assignment: CDR1 SGHNT and CDR2 YENEEA. CDR3 nucleotides: TGTGCCAGCAGCTTAGATGGGCCTAGCGGGATTGTTAATGAGCAGTTCTTC. This sequence encodes CASSLDGPSGIVNEQFF.

This chain connects TRBV4-3 to TRBJ1-2; the D is unclear. The CDR3 totals 16 residues. The germline V gene has CDR1 LGHNA and CDR2 YSLEER. The germline V and J ends were trimmed by 0 bases and 4 bases, with 15 bases remaining between them. The CDR3 loop reads CASSQDTTGKGYGYTF. The CDR3 DNA sequence: TGCGCCAGCAGCCAAGATACTACGGGGAAAGGCTATGGCTACACCTTC.

The chain recombines TRBV6-1 with TRBJ2-4; 9 nucleotides align to TRBD1. V shed 2 bases and J 7 bases; nucleotides not matched to a gene: 6. This CDR3 has 15 amino acids. Germline-derived CDR1 and CDR2 are MNHNS and SASEGT. The CDR3 DNA reads TGTGCCAGCAGTGAACTGGGACAGGGCGCGAACATTCAGTACTTC. This codes for CASSELGQGANIQYF.

The chain uses TRBV7-9 and TRBJ2-7; 11 bases map to TRBD2. The CDR3 extends over 16 amino acids. V was pared by 1 base and J by 2 bases, with 4 bases of the junction left unmatched. Germline CDR1 is SEHNR and CDR2 is FQNEAQ (reference sequence). CDR3 region: CASSLELAGVPYEQYF. The CDR3 DNA reads TGTGCCAGCAGCTTAGAACTAGCGGGAGTCCCCTACGAGCAGTACTTC.

The V gene is TRBV19, the J gene TRBJ2-1, with D unresolved. Germline V gene data show CDR1 as LNHDA and CDR2 as SQIVND (reference sequence). This CDR3 comprises 17 residues. V shed 2 bases and J shed 0 bases, with 14 bases lying between them. The CDR3 region has the DNA TGTGCCAGTAGTATACCGGTCGCCGATAGCTCCTACAATGAGCAGTTCTTC. Translating gives CASSIPVADSSYNEQFF.

The gene calls are TRBV27 and TRBJ2-2; 13 nucleotides agree with TRBD2. The CDR3 covers 21 residues. Germline CDR1 MNHEY, CDR2 SMNVEV (reference sequence). V shed 2 bases and J 3 bases; nucleotides not matched to a gene: 15. The CDR3 protein is CASSLTQTLAGGPGYTGELFF. CDR3 DNA: TGTGCCAGCAGTTTAACCCAAACACTAGCGGGAGGGCCGGGTTACACCGGGGAGCTGTTTTTT.

The genes are TRBV18 and TRBJ2-7; 8 bases map to TRBD1. V was pared by 4 bases and J by 3 bases, with 11 bases of the junction left unmatched. This CDR3 spans 16 amino acids. Germline V gives CDR1 KGHSH, CDR2 LQKENI. The CDR3 sequence: CASSLDAGTGIYEQYF. The CDR3 DNA sequence: TGTGCCAGCTCACTCGATGCCGGGACAGGTATCTACGAGCAGTACTTC.

The chain is built from TRBV9 and TRBJ2-3; 7 nucleotides line up with TRBD2. V lost 4 bases and J lost 6; bases outside the gene matches: 11. CDR3 length: 15 residues. Germline V gene lookup returns CDR1 SGDLS and CDR2 YYNGEE. The CDR3 spells CASSTEGAGADTQYF. Written as DNA, the CDR3 is TGTGCCAGCAGCACGGAGGGCGCGGGAGCCGATACGCAGTATTTT.

The chain joins TRBV4-1 to TRBJ2-5; TRBD2 agrees at 10 bases. The V gene's germline CDR1 is MGHRA and CDR2 YSYEKL. The V segment lost 6 bases and the J segment 3 bases; nucleotides outside the gene matches: 16. The CDR3 is 18 residues long. Written as DNA, the CDR3 is TGCGCCAGCAGTAGCCGCAATGTCCTAGCGGGAGCGGAAGAGACCCAGTACTTC. It translates to CASSSRNVLAGAEETQYF.

This chain uses TRBV2 with TRBJ2-2; TRBD1 matches at 7 bases. The V gene's germline CDR1 is SNHLY and CDR2 FYNNEI. The CDR3 runs to 14 residues. With 8 bases clipped from V and 1 base from J, the junction kept 4 bases outside the gene matches. CDR3 residues: CASPDRENTGELFF. CDR3 bases: TGTGCCAGCCCCGACAGGGAGAACACCGGGGAGCTGTTTTTT.

The chain carries TRBV5-1 and TRBJ1-1; 7 bases agree with TRBD1. The CDR3 has 17 residues. The germline V gene has CDR1 SGHRS and CDR2 YFSETQ. Trimming took 3 bases from V and 0 from J; bases not matched to a gene: 11. The CDR3 here is CASSSLGQKGMNTEAFF. CDR3 coding DNA: TGCGCCAGCAGCTCCCTGGGACAGAAAGGGATGAACACTGAAGCTTTCTTT. The full variable domain, completed using reference TRBV5-1 and TRBJ1-1, is KAGVTQTPRYLIKTRGQQVTLSCSPISGHRSVSWYQQTPGQGLQFLFEYFSETQRNKGNFPGRFSGRQFSNSRSEMNVSTLELGDSALYLCASSSLGQKGMNTEAFFGQGTRLTVV.

This rearrangement joins TRBV5-4 to TRBJ2-5, with D hard to call. There are 14 residues in the CDR3. Per germline, CDR1 SGHNT and CDR2 YYREEE (reference sequence). Between the trimmed V and J ends, which lost 0 bases and 5 bases, there was a span of 11 bases. In DNA, the CDR3 is TGTGCCAGCAGCTTGGGACCCCTAGGGGAGACCCAGTACTTC. This codes for CASSLGPLGETQYF.

J is TRBJ1-2 and V is TRBV7-9, with D hard to call. The germline V gene has CDR1 SEHNR and CDR2 FQNEAQ (reference sequence). This CDR3 spans 13 amino acids. V was shortened by 0 bases and J by 3 bases, with 5 bases between the two germline ends. The CDR3, as DNA: TGTGCCAGCAGCTTAGCCACGGACTATGGCTACACCTTC. Encoded protein: CASSLATDYGYTF.

This sequence joins TRBV19 and TRBJ2-5; D is perhaps TRBD1 or TRBD2 (7 bases each). CDR1 is LNHDA, CDR2 SQIVND, per germline (reference sequence). This CDR3 has 15 amino acids. Trimming removed 6 bases from V and 3 bases from J, with 17 bases in between. CDR3: CASRGGDSPKETQYF. The CDR3 DNA sequence: TGTGCCAGTAGGGGGGGGGACAGCCCAAAAGAGACCCAGTACTTC. Looking up the rest from reference TRBV19 and TRBJ2-5 gives the full variable domain: DGGITQSPKYLFRKEGQNVTLSCEQNLNHDAMYWYRQDPGQGLRLIYYSQIVNDFQKGDIAEGYSVSREKKESFPLTVTSAQKNPTAFYLCASRGGDSPKETQYFGPGTRLLVL.

The chain has TRBV5-6 and TRBJ2-7; no clear D. V lost 4 bases to trimming and J lost 5 bases, with 13 bases between them. This CDR3 spans 13 amino acids. Germline CDR1 SGHDT, CDR2 YYEEEE. The CDR3 bases are TGTGCCAGCAGCCACGGTCGGCTTGACGAGCAGTACTTC. Translating it yields CASSHGRLDEQYF.

The J gene is TRBJ1-1, the V gene TRBV7-8; 9 nucleotides match TRBD1. Germline-derived CDR1 and CDR2 are SGHVS and FQNEAQ. This CDR3 region has 15 residues. After removal of 6 bases from V and 5 bases from J, the junction contained 10 bases not matched to a gene. CDR3 protein: CASSLTGGAETEAFF. The CDR3 nucleotides read TGTGCCAGCAGTCTTACAGGGGGCGCGGAGACTGAAGCTTTCTTT.

The V and J genes are TRBV18 and TRBJ1-2, with D possibly matching TRBD1 (5 bases). This CDR3 has 14 amino acids. Trimming shortened V by 2 bases and J by 4 bases, and 11 bases separated the two germline ends. Germline V gene lookup returns CDR1 KGHSH and CDR2 LQKENI. CDR3 sequence (DNA): TGTGCCAGCTCACCAGCTGGGGCCTCCTATGGCTACACCTTC. It is translated as CASSPAGASYGYTF.

This rearrangement joins TRBV2 to TRBJ1-5, with D possibly matching TRBD1 (5 bases). Germline CDR1 reads SNHLY; CDR2 reads FYNNEI. V was clipped by 8 bases and J by 0 bases, with 11 bases between them. The CDR3 consists of 14 residues. CDR3 in amino acids: CASQTGNSNQPQHF. The DNA of the CDR3 is TGTGCCAGCCAAACAGGAAATAGCAATCAGCCCCAGCATTTT.

J is TRBJ2-6 and V is TRBV5-1, with 8 bases lining up with TRBD1. The junction had 14 bases not matched to a gene; V was cut back by 5 bases and J by 1 base. This CDR3 has 19 amino acids. Germline CDR1 reads SGHRS; CDR2 reads YFSETQ. The CDR3 region has the DNA TGCGCCAGCAGTTTACAGGGGGAGCCCCAGACATCTGGGGCCAACGTCCTGACTTTC. It yields the protein CASSLQGEPQTSGANVLTF.